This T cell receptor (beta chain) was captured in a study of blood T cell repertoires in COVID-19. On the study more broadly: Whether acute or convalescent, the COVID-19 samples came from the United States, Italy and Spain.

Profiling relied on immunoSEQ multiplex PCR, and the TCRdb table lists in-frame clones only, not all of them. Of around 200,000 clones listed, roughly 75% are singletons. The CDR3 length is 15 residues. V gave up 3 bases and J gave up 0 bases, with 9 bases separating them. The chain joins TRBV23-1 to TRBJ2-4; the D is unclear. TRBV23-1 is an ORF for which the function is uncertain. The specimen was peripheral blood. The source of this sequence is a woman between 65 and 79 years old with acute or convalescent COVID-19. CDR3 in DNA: TGCGCCAGCAGTCACACCGCGCTAGCCAAAAACATTCAGTACTTC. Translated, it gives CASSHTALAKNIQYF.